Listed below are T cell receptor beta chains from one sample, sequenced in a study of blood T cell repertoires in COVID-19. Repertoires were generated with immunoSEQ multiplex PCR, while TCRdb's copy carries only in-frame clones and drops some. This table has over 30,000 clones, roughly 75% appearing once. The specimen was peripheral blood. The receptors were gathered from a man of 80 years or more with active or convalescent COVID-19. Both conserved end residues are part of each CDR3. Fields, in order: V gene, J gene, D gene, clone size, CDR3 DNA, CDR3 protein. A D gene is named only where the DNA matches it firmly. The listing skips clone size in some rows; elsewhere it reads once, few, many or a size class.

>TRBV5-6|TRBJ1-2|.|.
TGTGCCAGCAGCTCAGGGGACTATGGCTACACCTTC
CASSSGDYGYTF
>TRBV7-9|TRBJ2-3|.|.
TGTGCCAGCAGCTTATCGATCGGCGGGTCGATAGATACGCAGTATTTT
CASSLSIGGSIDTQYF
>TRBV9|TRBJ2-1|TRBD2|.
TGTGCCAGCAGCGATGGGGGCGGACTAGCGGGAGAACAGAATGAGCAGTTCTTC
CASSDGGGLAGEQNEQFF
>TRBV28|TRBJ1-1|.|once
TGTGCCAGCAGTCGTACAGGAATGAACACTGAAGCTTTCTTT
CASSRTGMNTEAFF
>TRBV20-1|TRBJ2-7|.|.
TGCAGTGCTAGTCTGCTTGCGGGAAGCTCCTACGAGCAGTACTTC
CSASLLAGSSYEQYF
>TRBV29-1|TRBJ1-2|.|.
TGCAGCGTTGGAACAACAAGCTATGGCTACACCTTC
CSVGTTSYGYTF
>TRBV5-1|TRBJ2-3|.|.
TGCGCCAGCAGCCTTAGCACAGATACGCAGTATTTT
CASSLSTDTQYF
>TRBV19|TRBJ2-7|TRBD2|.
TGTGCCAGTAGTACCGGCAGCGGGAGCTTCTCCGAGCAGTACTTC
CASSTGSGSFSEQYF
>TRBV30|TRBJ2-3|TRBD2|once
TGTGCCTGGAGTCTACCTAGCGGAGTCACAGATACGCAGTATTTT
CAWSLPSGVTDTQYF
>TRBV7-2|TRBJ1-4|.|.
TGTGCCAGCAGCCGCAACGGGGGGACGACTAATGAAAAACTGTTTTTT
CASSRNGGTTNEKLFF
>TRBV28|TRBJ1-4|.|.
TGTGCCAGCAGTCCAGGATCTAATGAAAAACTGTTTTTT
CASSPGSNEKLFF
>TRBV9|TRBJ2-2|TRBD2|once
TGTGCCAGCAGCGCACGACTAGGGAGGGCCGGGGAGCTGTTTTTT
CASSARLGRAGELFF
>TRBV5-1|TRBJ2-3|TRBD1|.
TGCGCCAGCAGCCTTCGGGACAGGGCAGATACGCAGTATTTT
CASSLRDRADTQYF
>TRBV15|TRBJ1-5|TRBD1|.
TGTGCCACCAGCGGCGGGACAGCAAATCAGCCCCAGCATTTT
CATSGGTANQPQHF
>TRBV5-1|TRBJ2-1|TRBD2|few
TGCGCCAGCAGCCCCCGTTCCGGGACTAGCGGGAGCAATGAGCAGTTCTTC
CASSPRSGTSGSNEQFF
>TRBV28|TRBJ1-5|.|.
TGTGCCAGCAGTTTAAGAAGCGATCAGCCCCAGCATTTT
CASSLRSDQPQHF
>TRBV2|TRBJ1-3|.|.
TGTGCCAGCAGTGAAATACGGGAGGCTGGAAACACCATATATTTT
CASSEIREAGNTIYF
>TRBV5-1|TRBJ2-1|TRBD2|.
TGCGCCAGCAGCTCAATCCCTAGCGGGAGGTGGAACAATGAGCAGTTCTTC
CASSSIPSGRWNNEQFF